This TCR beta chain was identified during a study of T-cell reconstitution after alpha-beta-depleted transplantation in children. Construction of the TCRbeta library involved unique molecular identifiers. TCRdb passed the PCR reads through MiXCR, listing each CDR3 protein once. Of roughly 200,000 distinct CDR3 sequences in the sample, around 10% were seen once. This clonotype was counted at least ten times. The CDR3 sequence is 11 residues long. V gave up 3 bases and J gave up 3 bases, with 4 bases separating them. Germline V gene sequence: CDR1 SGHRS, CDR2 YFSETQ. The sequence derives from a human donor who donated a stem cell graft to a child with acute lymphoblastic leukemia. Sequenced here: PBMCs from the stem cell graft donor, sampled from the stem cell graft. V gene TRBV5-1 combines with J gene TRBJ2-7; D unclear. CDR3 DNA: TGCGCCAGCAGCTCCTACTACGAGCAGTACTTC. Amino acids: CASSSYYEQYF.